The following is a T cell receptor beta chain sequence with its context. The CDR3 has 13 residues. Germline V gene sequence: CDR1 MNHNY, CDR2 SVGAGI (reference sequence). V shed 5 bases and J shed 6 bases, with 11 bases lying between them. TCRdb passed the 5' RACE reads through MiXCR, listing each CDR3 protein once. This table has 240,000 or so distinct CDR3 sequences, approximately 12% appearing once. The data are from a study of identical twins. This sample also belongs to another study, concerning yellow fever vaccine responses in identical twins.

Source material: memory (CD45RO+) T cells sorted from blood. This TCR came from a woman under 30 in good health. The chain recombines TRBV6-6 with TRBJ2-1; D is uncertain. The CDR3 coding sequence is TGTGCCAGCAGTACCGCGCTCTCCAATGAGCAGTTCTTC. Its protein is CASSTALSNEQFF.